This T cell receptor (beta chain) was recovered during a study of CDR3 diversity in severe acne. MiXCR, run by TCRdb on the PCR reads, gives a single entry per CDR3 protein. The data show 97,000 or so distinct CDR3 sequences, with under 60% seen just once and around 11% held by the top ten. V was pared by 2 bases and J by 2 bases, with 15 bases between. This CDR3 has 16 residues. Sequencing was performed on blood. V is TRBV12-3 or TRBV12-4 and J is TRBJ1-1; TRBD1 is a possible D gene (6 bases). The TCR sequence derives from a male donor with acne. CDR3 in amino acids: CASSLFGTPGNTEAFF. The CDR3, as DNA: TGTGCCAGCAGTTTATTTGGGACACCAGGAAACACTGAAGCTTTCTTT.